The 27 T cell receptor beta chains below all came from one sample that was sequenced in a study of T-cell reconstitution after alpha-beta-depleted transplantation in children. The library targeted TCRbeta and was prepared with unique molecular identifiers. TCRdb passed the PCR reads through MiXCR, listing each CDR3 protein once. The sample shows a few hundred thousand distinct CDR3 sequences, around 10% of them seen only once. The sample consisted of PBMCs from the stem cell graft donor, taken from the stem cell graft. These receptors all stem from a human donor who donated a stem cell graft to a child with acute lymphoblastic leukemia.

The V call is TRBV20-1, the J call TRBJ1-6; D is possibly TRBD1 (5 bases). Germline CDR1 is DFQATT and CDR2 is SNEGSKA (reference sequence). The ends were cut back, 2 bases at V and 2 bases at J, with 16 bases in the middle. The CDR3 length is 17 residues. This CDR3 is CSARPPGGGAYNSPLHF. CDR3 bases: TGCAGTGCTAGACCCCCAGGTGGAGGGGCCTATAATTCACCCCTCCACTTT.

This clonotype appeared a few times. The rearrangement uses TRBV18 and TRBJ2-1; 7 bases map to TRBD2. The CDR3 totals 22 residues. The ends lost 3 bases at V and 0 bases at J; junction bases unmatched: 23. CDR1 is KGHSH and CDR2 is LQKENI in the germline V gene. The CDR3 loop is CASSPIGPGSPSGERSYNEQFF. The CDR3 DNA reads TGTGCCAGCTCACCGATCGGCCCCGGCTCCCCTAGCGGCGAGCGCTCCTACAATGAGCAGTTCTTC.

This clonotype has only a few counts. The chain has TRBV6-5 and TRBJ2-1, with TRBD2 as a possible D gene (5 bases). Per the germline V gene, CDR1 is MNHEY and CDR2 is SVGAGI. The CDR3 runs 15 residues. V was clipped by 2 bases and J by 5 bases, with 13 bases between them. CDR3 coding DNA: TGTGCCAGCAGTTACCCCGGGAAGCTTGACAATGAGCAGTTCTTC. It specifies CASSYPGKLDNEQFF.

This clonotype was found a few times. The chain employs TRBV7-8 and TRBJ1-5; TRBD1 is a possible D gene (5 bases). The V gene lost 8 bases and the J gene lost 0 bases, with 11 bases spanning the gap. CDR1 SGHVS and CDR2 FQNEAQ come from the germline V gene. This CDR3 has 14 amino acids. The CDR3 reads CASGRQYSNQPQHF. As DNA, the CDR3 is TGTGCCAGCGGCAGACAGTATAGCAATCAGCCCCAGCATTTT.

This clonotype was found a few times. The CDR3 sequence: CASGTLGPHTGELFF. In DNA, the CDR3 is TGTGCCAGCGGGACGTTGGGCCCTCACACCGGGGAGCTGTTTTTT. This chain connects TRBV5-5 to TRBJ2-2; D may be TRBD1 or TRBD2 (5 bases each). The germline V gene has CDR1 SGHKS and CDR2 YYEKEE (reference sequence). This CDR3 comprises 15 residues. Trimming removed 7 bases at V and 3 bases at J, with 16 bases between. The entire variable domain, with the rest obtained from reference TRBV5-5 and TRBJ2-2, is as follows: DAGVTQSPTHLIKTRGQQVTLRCSPISGHKSVSWYQQVLGQGPQFIFQYYEKEERGRGNFPDRFSARQFPNYSSELNVNALLLGDSALYLCASGTLGPHTGELFFGEGSRLTVL.

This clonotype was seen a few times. The CDR3 loop reads CSAIRVWEGVEQYF. CDR3 nucleotides: TGCAGTGCCATCCGGGTTTGGGAGGGCGTCGAGCAGTACTTC. V is TRBV20-1 and J is TRBJ2-7, with 7 positions matching TRBD2. Germline CDR1 is DFQATT and CDR2 is SNEGSKA (reference sequence). The CDR3 is made up of 14 amino acids. V trimming: 6 bases; J trimming: 6 bases; junction bases outside the gene matches: 14.

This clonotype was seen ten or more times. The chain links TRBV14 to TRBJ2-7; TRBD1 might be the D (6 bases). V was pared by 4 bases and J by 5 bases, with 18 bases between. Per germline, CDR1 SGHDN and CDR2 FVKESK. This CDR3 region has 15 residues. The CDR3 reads CASSPALTGSHEQYF. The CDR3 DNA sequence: TGTGCCAGCAGCCCAGCTCTTACAGGGTCCCACGAGCAGTACTTC.

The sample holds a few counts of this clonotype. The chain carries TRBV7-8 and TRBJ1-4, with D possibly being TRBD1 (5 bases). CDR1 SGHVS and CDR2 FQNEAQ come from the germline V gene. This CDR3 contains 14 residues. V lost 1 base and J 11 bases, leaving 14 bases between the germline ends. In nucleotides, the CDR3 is TGTGCCAGCAGCTTAGGAGGCAGGGATAGGAAACTGTTTTTT. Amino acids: CASSLGGRDRKLFF.

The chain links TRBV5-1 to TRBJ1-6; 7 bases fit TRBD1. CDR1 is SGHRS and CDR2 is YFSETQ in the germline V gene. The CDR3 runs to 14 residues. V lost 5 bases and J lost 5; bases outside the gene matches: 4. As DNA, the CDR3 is TGCGCCAGCAGAGAGGACAGGAATAATTCACCCCTCCACTTT. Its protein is CASREDRNNSPLHF.

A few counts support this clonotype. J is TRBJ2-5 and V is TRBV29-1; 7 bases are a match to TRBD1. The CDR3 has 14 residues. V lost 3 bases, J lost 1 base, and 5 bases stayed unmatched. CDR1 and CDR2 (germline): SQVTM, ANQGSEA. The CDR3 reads CSVDPGTAQETQYF. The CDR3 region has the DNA TGCAGCGTTGATCCCGGGACAGCCCAAGAGACCCAGTACTTC.

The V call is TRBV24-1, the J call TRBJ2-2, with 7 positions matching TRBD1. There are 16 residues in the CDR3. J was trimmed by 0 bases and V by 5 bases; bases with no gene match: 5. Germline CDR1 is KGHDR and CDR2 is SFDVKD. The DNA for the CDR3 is TGTGCCACCAGTGCCTCCGGGACAGCGAACACCGGGGAGCTGTTTTTT. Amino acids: CATSASGTANTGELFF.

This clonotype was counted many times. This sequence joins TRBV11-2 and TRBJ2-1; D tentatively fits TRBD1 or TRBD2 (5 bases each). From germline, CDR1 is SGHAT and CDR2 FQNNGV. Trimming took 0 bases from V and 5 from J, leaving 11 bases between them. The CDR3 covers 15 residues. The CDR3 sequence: CASSLEGVGDNEQFF. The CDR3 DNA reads TGTGCCAGCAGCTTAGAGGGGGTAGGGGACAATGAGCAGTTCTTC.

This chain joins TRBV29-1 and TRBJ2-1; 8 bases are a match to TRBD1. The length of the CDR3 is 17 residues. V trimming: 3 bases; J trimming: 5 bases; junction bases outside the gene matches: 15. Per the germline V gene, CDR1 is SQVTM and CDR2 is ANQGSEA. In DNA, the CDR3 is TGCAGCGTTGATTATTCCTTTGGGACAGGATTAAACAATGAGCAGTTCTTC. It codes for CSVDYSFGTGLNNEQFF.

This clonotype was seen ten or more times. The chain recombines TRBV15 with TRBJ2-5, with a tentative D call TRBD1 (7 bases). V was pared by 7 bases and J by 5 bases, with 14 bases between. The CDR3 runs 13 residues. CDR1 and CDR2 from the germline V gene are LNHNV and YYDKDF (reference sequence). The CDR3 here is CATTQGGLETQYF. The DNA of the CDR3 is TGTGCCACCACCCAGGGGGGCTTGGAGACCCAGTACTTC.

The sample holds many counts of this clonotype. CDR3 sequence reads: CASSFDRGNTEAFF. In DNA form, the CDR3 reads TGTGCCAGCAGCTTCGACAGGGGGAACACTGAAGCTTTCTTT. The chain recombines TRBV7-3 with TRBJ1-1; TRBD1 matches at 8 bases. V gave up 3 bases and J gave up 1 base; unmatched junction bases: 1. Germline CDR1 and CDR2: SGHTA and FQGTGA. The CDR3 runs 14 residues.

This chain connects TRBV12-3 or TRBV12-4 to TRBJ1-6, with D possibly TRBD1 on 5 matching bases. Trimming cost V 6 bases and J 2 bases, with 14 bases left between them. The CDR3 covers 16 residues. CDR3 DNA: TGTGCCAGCAGCTCGGAGAGGGGCCCCTATAATTCACCCCTCCACTTT. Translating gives CASSSERGPYNSPLHF.

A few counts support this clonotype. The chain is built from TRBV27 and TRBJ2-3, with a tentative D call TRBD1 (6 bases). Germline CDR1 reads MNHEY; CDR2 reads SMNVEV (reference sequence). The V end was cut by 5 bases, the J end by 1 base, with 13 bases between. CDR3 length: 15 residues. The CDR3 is CASSEGTLGTDTQYF. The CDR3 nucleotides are TGTGCCAGCAGTGAAGGGACATTAGGCACAGATACGCAGTATTTT.

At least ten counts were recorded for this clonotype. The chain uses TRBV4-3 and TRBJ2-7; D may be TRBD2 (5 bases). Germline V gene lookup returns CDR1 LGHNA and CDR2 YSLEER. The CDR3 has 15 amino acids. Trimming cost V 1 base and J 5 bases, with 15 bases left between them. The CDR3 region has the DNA TGCGCCAGCAGCCAAGTCGGTAGAGGGAGAGACGAGCAGTACTTC. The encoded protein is CASSQVGRGRDEQYF.

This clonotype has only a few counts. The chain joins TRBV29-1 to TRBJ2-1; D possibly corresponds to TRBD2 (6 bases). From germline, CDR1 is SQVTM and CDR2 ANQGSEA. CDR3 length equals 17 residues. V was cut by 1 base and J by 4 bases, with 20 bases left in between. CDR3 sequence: CSVEGPFRREWYNEQFF. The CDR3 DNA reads TGCAGCGTTGAAGGCCCTTTCCGGAGGGAGTGGTACAATGAGCAGTTCTTC.

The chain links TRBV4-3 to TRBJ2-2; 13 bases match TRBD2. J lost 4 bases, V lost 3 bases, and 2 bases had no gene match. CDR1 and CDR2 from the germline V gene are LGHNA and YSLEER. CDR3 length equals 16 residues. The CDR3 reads CASSHGLAGVTGELFF. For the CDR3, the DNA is TGCGCCAGCAGCCACGGACTAGCGGGAGTCACCGGGGAGCTGTTTTTT.

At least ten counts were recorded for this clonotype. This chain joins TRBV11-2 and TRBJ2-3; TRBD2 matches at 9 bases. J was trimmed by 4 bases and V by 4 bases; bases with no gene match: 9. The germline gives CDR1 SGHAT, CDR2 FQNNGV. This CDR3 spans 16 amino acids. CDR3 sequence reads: CASSSNYGLASDTQYF. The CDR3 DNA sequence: TGTGCCAGCAGCTCGAACTACGGACTAGCGTCAGATACGCAGTATTTT.

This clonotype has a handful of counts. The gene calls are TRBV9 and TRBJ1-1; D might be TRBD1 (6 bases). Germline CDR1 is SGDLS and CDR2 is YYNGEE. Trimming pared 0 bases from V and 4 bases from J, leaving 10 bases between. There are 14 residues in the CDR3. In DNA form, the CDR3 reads TGTGCCAGCAGCGTAGAAGCAGGGGTCACTGAAGCTTTCTTT. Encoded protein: CASSVEAGVTEAFF.

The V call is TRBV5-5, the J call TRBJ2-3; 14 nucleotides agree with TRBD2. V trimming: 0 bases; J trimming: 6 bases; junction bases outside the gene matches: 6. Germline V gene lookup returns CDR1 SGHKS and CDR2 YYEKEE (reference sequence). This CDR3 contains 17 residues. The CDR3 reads CASSLGTSGRTSDTQYF. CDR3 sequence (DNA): TGTGCCAGCAGCTTGGGGACTAGCGGGAGGACGAGCGATACGCAGTATTTT.

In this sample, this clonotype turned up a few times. CDR3 loop: CASSFAGTGGAGANVLTF. As DNA, the CDR3 is TGTGCCAGCAGTTTCGCGGGGACAGGGGGCGCTGGGGCCAACGTCCTGACTTTC. The chain is built from TRBV12-3 or TRBV12-4 and TRBJ2-6; TRBD1 matches at 12 bases. The CDR3 extends over 18 amino acids. The J segment lost 2 bases and the V segment lost 3 bases, leaving 5 bases of the junction unmatched.

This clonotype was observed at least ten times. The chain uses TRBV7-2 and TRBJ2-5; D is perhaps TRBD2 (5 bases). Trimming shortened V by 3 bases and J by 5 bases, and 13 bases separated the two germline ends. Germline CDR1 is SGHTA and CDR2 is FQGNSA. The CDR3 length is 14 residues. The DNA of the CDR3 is TGTGCCAGCAGCTTCAGGCGGGCCCAGGAGACCCAGTACTTC. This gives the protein CASSFRRAQETQYF. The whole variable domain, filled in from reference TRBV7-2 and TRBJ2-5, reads GAGVSQSPSNKVTEKGKDVELRCDPISGHTALYWYRQSLGQGLEFLIYFQGNSAPDKSGLPSDRFSAERTGGSVSTLTIQRTQQEDSAVYLCASSFRRAQETQYFGPGTRLLVL.

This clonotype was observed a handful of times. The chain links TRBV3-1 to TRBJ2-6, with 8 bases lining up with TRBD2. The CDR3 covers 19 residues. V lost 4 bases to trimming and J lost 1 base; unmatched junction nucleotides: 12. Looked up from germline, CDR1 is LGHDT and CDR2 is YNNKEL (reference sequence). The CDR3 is CASSRVPAGAFSGANVLTF. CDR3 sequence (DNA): TGTGCCAGCAGCCGCGTTCCAGCGGGAGCATTTTCTGGGGCCAACGTCCTGACTTTC.

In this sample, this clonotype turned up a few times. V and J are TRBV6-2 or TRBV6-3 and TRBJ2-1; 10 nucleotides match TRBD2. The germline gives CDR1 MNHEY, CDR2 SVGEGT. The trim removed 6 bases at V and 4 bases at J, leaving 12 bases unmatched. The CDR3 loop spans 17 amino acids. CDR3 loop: CASRNLGLAALYNEQFF. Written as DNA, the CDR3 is TGTGCCAGCAGAAACCTCGGACTAGCGGCACTATACAATGAGCAGTTCTTC.